Listed here are 17 T cell receptor beta chains from one sample, sequenced in a study of identical twins. TCRdb independently ran MiXCR on the 5' RACE reads; one entry per CDR3 protein. Of a few hundred thousand distinct CDR3 sequences listed, 8% to 9% are singletons. Another study also made use of these data, one on yellow fever vaccine responses in identical twins.

Input material: memory (CD45RO+) T cells sorted from blood. These receptors originate from a woman younger than 30 in good health.

V gene TRBV20-1 combines with J gene TRBJ2-7; a possible D gene is TRBD2 (6 bases). Germline V gene data show CDR1 as DFQATT and CDR2 as SNEGSKA (reference sequence). This CDR3 spans 14 amino acids. The V end was cut by 3 bases, the J end by 0 bases, with 12 bases between. The CDR3 coding sequence is TGCAGTGCTAGGCGAGCGGAGGGCTCCTACGAGCAGTACGTC. This gives the protein CSARRAEGSYEQYV.

This clonotype was detected only a few times. The V and J genes are TRBV7-9 and TRBJ1-2, with TRBD1 as a possible D gene (6 bases). Deletions cut 5 bases from V and 8 bases from J, with 15 bases between. Germline CDR1 SEHNR, CDR2 FQNEAQ (reference sequence). This CDR3 region has 13 residues. For the CDR3, the DNA is TGTGCCAGCAGCCGCCAGGGGAGCGAGGGCTACACCTTC. It translates to CASSRQGSEGYTF.

This clonotype was detected ten times or more. The chain carries TRBV24-1 and TRBJ2-5, with D possibly being TRBD1 (6 bases). Trimming pared 3 bases from V and 4 bases from J, leaving 17 bases between. The CDR3 runs 16 residues. The germline CDR1 and CDR2 sequences are KGHDR and SFDVKD. The CDR3 is CATSDPRDKGRETQYF. In nucleotides, the CDR3 is TGTGCCACCAGTGATCCCCGGGACAAAGGCAGAGAGACCCAGTACTTC.

This clonotype was counted at least ten times. The V and J genes are TRBV5-1 and TRBJ1-1, with D unclear. Germline values: CDR1 SGHRS, CDR2 YFSETQ. The CDR3 extends over 17 amino acids. Between the trimmed V and J ends, which lost 0 bases and 1 base, there was a span of 16 bases. CDR3 region: CASSLDYRAGSNTEAFF. CDR3 nucleotide sequence: TGCGCCAGCAGCTTGGACTATCGGGCGGGTTCGAACACTGAAGCTTTCTTT.

This clonotype showed up many times. The chain combines TRBV27 with TRBJ2-6; D uncertain. Germline V gives CDR1 MNHEY, CDR2 SMNVEV (reference sequence). The CDR3 contains 13 residues. V was trimmed by 6 bases and J by 0 bases, leaving 3 bases between them. CDR3 in DNA: TGTGCCAGCAGGAACTCTGGGGCCAACGTCCTGACTTTC. It translates to CASRNSGANVLTF.

The chain links TRBV28 to TRBJ2-3; 8 nucleotides agree with TRBD2. The CDR3 spans 16 residues. V lost 6 bases, J lost 2 bases, and 10 bases stayed unmatched. The germline V gene encodes CDR1 MDHEN and CDR2 SYDVKM. The CDR3 nucleotides are TGTGCCAGCAGCCCTGGATCGGGGGGGTACACAGATACGCAGTATTTT. It translates to CASSPGSGGYTDTQYF. Looking up the rest from reference TRBV28 and TRBJ2-3 gives the full variable domain: DVKVTQSSRYLVKRTGEKVFLECVQDMDHENMFWYRQDPGLGLRLIYFSYDVKMKEKGDIPEGYSVSREKKERFSLILESASTNQTSMYLCASSPGSGGYTDTQYFGPGTRLTVL.

This clonotype has ten or more counts. This sequence joins TRBV4-1 and TRBJ2-2; no reliable D call. The length of the CDR3 is 14 residues. V dropped 8 bases and J dropped 2 bases, with 12 bases sitting between them. Germline V gene lookup returns CDR1 MGHRA and CDR2 YSYEKL. The CDR3 loop reads CASGQRTNTGELFF. Here the CDR3 DNA reads TGCGCCAGCGGGCAGAGAACAAACACCGGGGAGCTGTTTTTT.

In its sample, this clonotype was seen many times. The chain carries TRBV5-5 and TRBJ2-3; no clear D. CDR1 SGHKS and CDR2 YYEKEE come from the germline V gene (reference sequence). Trimming took 2 bases from V and 2 from J, leaving 9 bases between them. This CDR3 comprises 14 residues. CDR3 residues: CASSFADNTDTQYF. CDR3 coding DNA: TGTGCCAGCAGCTTTGCAGACAACACAGATACGCAGTATTTT.

This clonotype appeared many times. This chain uses TRBV3-1 with TRBJ1-1; 9 nucleotides match TRBD1. From germline, CDR1 is LGHDT and CDR2 YNNKEL (reference sequence). Unmatched junction bases numbered 5, after V lost 5 bases and J lost 4 bases. The CDR3 runs to 14 residues. CDR3: CASSSQGAITEAFF. In DNA, the CDR3 is TGTGCCAGCAGCTCACAGGGGGCTATCACTGAAGCTTTCTTT.

This clonotype was seen more than once but under ten times. The chain uses TRBV5-1 and TRBJ2-5; D is unclear. This CDR3 has 15 residues. Trimming took off 4 bases at V and 5 bases at J, with 18 bases between the two ends. Germline lookup yields CDR1 SGHRS and CDR2 YFSETQ. CDR3 nucleotides: TGCGCCAGCAGCCCGGACGGCCGACCATGGGAGACCCAGTACTTC. Its protein product is CASSPDGRPWETQYF.

This clonotype came up many times. The J gene is TRBJ2-3, the V gene TRBV4-2, with 11 bases matching TRBD2. This CDR3 contains 16 residues. V was clipped by 0 bases and J by 4 bases; unmatched bases: 3. In germline, CDR1 is LGHNA, CDR2 YNFKEQ. The CDR3 reads CASSQDIAGGPDTQYF. The CDR3 DNA sequence: TGTGCCAGCAGCCAAGATATAGCGGGGGGGCCAGATACGCAGTATTTT.

In its sample, this clonotype was seen many times. This chain links TRBV12-3 or TRBV12-4 with TRBJ1-5; no clear D gene. The CDR3 sequence is 14 residues long. The V end was cut by 4 bases, the J end by 1 base, with 8 bases between. The CDR3 sequence: CASSSARSNQPQHF. DNA of the CDR3: TGTGCCAGCAGTTCCGCCAGGAGCAATCAGCCCCAGCATTTT.

This clonotype was seen many times. J is TRBJ2-1 and V is TRBV21-1; the D call TRBD1 from the table was never checked on the DNA. TRBV21-1 is a pseudogene locus. The CDR3 totals 16 residues. The CDR3 nucleotides are TGTGCCAGCAGCAAAGAGGCCTGGACAGGTCAGAATGAGCAGTTCTTC. Protein sequence: CASSKEAWTGQNEQFF.

This clonotype was detected many times. The gene calls are TRBV12-3 or TRBV12-4 and TRBJ1-3; a possible D gene is TRBD1 (5 bases). This CDR3 region has 16 residues. Trimming took 2 bases from V and 2 from J, leaving 13 bases between them. CDR3 bases: TGTGCCAGCAGTTTAACGGCAGGGCGGACTGGAAACACCATATATTTT. It yields the protein CASSLTAGRTGNTIYF.

This clonotype was recorded many times. The chain joins TRBV23-1 to TRBJ2-7, with a weak D call TRBD1 (6 bases). TRBV23-1 is assigned to the ORF class and has an uncertain function. The V gene lost 4 bases and the J gene lost 3 bases, with 22 bases spanning the gap. The CDR3 covers 17 residues. The CDR3 spells CASSPRDTRPASYEQYV. The CDR3, as DNA: TGCGCCAGCAGTCCCCGGGACACTCGACCCGCCAGCTACGAGCAGTACGTC.

In this sample, this clonotype turned up many times. This chain's CDR3 is CATSDFPSPEQFF. CDR3 DNA: TGTGCCACCAGTGATTTCCCCTCCCCTGAGCAGTTCTTC. This rearrangement joins TRBV24-1 to TRBJ2-1; D call uncertain. The CDR3 is 13 amino acids. V lost 1 base and J lost 9, with 9 bases in between. Germline lookup yields CDR1 KGHDR and CDR2 SFDVKD.

Many counts were recorded for this clonotype. This chain links TRBV29-1 with TRBJ2-3, with TRBD1 matching 9 bases. Germline CDR1 and CDR2: SQVTM and ANQGSEA. The ends lost 6 bases at V and 3 bases at J; junction bases unmatched: 1. This CDR3 has 12 residues. DNA of the CDR3: TGCAGCGTCGGACAGGGGACAGATACGCAGTATTTT. Its protein product is CSVGQGTDTQYF.